This record looks at one TCR beta chain sequence and its context. Assay: immunoSEQ multiplex PCR; the TCRdb copy retains only in-frame clones and omits some. The data contain about 140,000 clones, less than 90% of them singletons. The CDR3 runs 17 residues. Germline values: CDR1 SGHRS, CDR2 YFSETQ. V trimming: 3 bases; J trimming: 4 bases; junction bases outside the gene matches: 14. The sample originates from a study of control samples from healthy donors and cancer patients. The TCR originated in a woman under 40 in good health. The sample consisted of blood. This chain links TRBV5-1 with TRBJ2-7, with TRBD1 matching over 9 bases. CDR3 DNA: TGCGCCAGCAGCTCCACAGGGGGCGAAGGGGGAACGTACGAGCAGTACTTC. Translation gives CASSSTGGEGGTYEQYF.